This T cell receptor (beta chain) originates from a study of blood T cell repertoires in COVID-19 (dated by TCRdb to about 2020). The study in broad terms: The collaborator samples originated in the United States, Italy and Spain and spanned the acute and convalescent phases of COVID-19. The prospective study material was composed of cDNA or gDNA derived from T cells, B-cell-depleted T cells, or PBMCs. The dataset comprised deeply sampled blood TCRbeta repertoires from subjects exposed to, actively infected with, or recovered from COVID-19. The repertoires were released in a freely available public database intended as a resource for research on the immune response to SARS-CoV-2. The samples were drawn from the first 160 participants of the ongoing ImmuneRACE study and from 1,254 subjects provided by 6 global collaborators. A de-identified subject ID, COVID-19 status, age in years and sex were almost always included in the sample metadata. HLA class I and class II types, where available, came from metadata supplied by the sample provider rather than from assay-based typing.

Whole blood was collected in K2EDTA tubes by collaborating institutions according to the institutions' own protocols. For TCRbeta analysis, collaborators shipped samples as frozen whole blood, isolated PBMCs, or DNA extracted from either of those sample types. Clipping removes 4 bases from V and 3 bases from J, with 3 as the unmatched junction base count. Reading the germline V gene (reference sequence) gives CDR1 MNHEY and CDR2 SMNVEV. The CDR3 numbers 14 residues from cysteine through phenylalanine. This entry keeps only the CDR3 DNA: 42 bases, framed from base 1. Summary of the overall study and its limitations: The quantity of clinical and demographic metadata differed by source and by participant and was supplied without curation.

Notes on this clone: What antigen it recognizes has not been identified. There are no base qualities to consult, and no much larger clone falls within one base.

TCRbeta CDR3 regions were amplified from genomic DNA using the immunoSEQ Assay, a bias-controlled multiplex PCR. The paper's processing steps were these. The number of nucleated cells in each sample was estimated from the amplification of reference gene primers within the assay. Sequence reads were collapsed and filtered to measure the absolute abundance of every unique TCRbeta CDR3 rearrangement. For each sample, productive Simpson clonality was calculated as the square root of Simpson's diversity index across productive rearrangements. The source is immuneACCESS, and TCRdb retained only in-frame sequences with V and J called. Part of the clones is not carried over; for the studies checked, unresolved V genes explain less than half of this, and the remainder is unexplained. V and J calls and clone size are as listed in that table; D and trimming were resolved from the DNA. Here the sample has tens of thousands of clones; more than 85% occur a single time. Around 13% of the sample is held by the ten biggest clonotypes.

Rearrangement joined TRBV27 to TRBJ2-7; the central 10 bases match TRBD2. This receptor was obtained from a human donor with active COVID-19. The donor label of this sample is uncertain. The material sequenced was peripheral blood. The nucleotides are TGTGCCAGCAGTTCCCGGACTAGCGGCTACGAGCAGTACTTC. This sequence encodes CASSSRTSGYEQYF.